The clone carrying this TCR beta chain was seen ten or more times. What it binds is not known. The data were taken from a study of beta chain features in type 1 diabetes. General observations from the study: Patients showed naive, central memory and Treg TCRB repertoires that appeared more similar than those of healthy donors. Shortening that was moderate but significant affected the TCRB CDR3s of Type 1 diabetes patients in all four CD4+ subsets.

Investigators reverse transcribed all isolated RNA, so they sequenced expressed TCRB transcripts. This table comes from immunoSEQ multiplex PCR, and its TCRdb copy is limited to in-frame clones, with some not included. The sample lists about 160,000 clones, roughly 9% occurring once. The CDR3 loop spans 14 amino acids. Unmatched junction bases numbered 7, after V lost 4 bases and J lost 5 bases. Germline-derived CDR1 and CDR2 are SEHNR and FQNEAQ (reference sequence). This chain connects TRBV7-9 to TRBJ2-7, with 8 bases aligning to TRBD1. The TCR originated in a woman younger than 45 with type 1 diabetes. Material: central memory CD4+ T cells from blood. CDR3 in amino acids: CASSSGQVYHEQYF. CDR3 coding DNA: TGTGCCAGCAGCTCGGGACAGGTGTACCACGAGCAGTACTTC.